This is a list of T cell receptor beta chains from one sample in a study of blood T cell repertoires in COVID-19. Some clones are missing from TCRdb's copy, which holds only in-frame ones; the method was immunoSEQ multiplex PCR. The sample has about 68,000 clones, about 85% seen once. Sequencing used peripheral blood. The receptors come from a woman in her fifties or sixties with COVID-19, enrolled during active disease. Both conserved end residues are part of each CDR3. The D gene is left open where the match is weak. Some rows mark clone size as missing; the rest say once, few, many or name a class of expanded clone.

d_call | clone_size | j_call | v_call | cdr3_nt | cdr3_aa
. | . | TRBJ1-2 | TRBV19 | TGTGCCAGTAACACCAACCAATCACCGTTGACTACGGAAGGCTACACCTTC | CASNTNQSPLTTEGYTF
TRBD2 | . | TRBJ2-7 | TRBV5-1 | TGCGCCAGTCAGCCGGGGGGGTTGTCCTACGAGCAGTACTTC | CASQPGGLSYEQYF
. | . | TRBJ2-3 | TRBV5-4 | TGTGCCAGCAGCACTAGGACAGCCGCGCTGGGCACAGATACGCAGTATTTT | CASSTRTAALGTDTQYF
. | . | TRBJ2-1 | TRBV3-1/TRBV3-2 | TGTGCCAGCAGCCAACAAGGAGGAGGGCCCAATGAGCAGTTCTTC | CASSQQGGGPNEQFF
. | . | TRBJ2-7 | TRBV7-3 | TGTGCCAGCAGCTTAACCCAAACTAGCGAGCAGTACTTC | CASSLTQTSEQYF
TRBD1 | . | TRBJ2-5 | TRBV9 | TGTGCCAGCAGCCCGGACGTCACAGGGGGCCAGTACTTC | CASSPDVTGGQYF
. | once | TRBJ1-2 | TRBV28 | TGTGCCAGCAGTTTACAGGGATGGCCTAACTATGGCTACACCTTC | CASSLQGWPNYGYTF
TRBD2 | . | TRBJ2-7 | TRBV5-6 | TGTGCCAGCAGCCCGGAGGCACTAGCGGGAGACTACGAGCAGTACTTC | CASSPEALAGDYEQYF
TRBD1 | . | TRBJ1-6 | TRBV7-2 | TGTGCCAGCAGCTTCATAGGGACAGTAGATTATTCACCCCTCCACTTT | CASSFIGTVDYSPLHF
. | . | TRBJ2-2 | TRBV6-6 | TGTGCCAGCCAAAGCCAGGGAAACACCGGGGAGCTGTTTTTT | CASQSQGNTGELFF
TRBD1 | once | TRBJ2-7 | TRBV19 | TGTGCCAGTAAAGCTCAGGGGGTCTACGAGCAGTACTTC | CASKAQGVYEQYF
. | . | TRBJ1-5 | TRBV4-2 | TGTGCCAGCAGCCCATCTCCATTAGACCGCTTCGGGAGCAATCAGCCCCAGCATTTT | CASSPSPLDRFGSNQPQHF
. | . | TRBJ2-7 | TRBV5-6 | TGTGCCAGCAGCTTCGTGGGAGACTACGAGCAGTACTTC | CASSFVGDYEQYF
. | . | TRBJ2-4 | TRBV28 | TGTGCCAGCAGTGGACTAGCCAAAAACATTCAGTACTTC | CASSGLAKNIQYF
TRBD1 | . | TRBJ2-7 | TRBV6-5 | TGTGCCAGCAGGGGACAGGGGTCTGAGCAGTACTTC | CASRGQGSEQYF
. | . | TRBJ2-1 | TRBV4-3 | TGCGCCAGCAGCCAAGATTGGGACTCCGGGGCCAATGAGCAGTTCTTC | CASSQDWDSGANEQFF